In its sample, the clone carrying this T cell receptor (beta chain) was seen a few times. These data originate in a study of cytomegalovirus exposure and HLA in healthy donors. The germline CDR1 and CDR2 sequences are SNHLY and FYNNEI. After removal of 2 bases from V and 1 base from J, the junction contained 4 bases not matched to a gene. This CDR3 has 15 residues. Both 60 Vbeta primers and 13 Jbeta primers went into the PCR. Sequenced by immunoSEQ multiplex PCR; TCRdb stores in-frame clones only, minus some. This sample has 120,000 to 150,000 clones, with around 75% found just once. The receptor's source is a woman younger than 35 in good health and CMV-seronegative. Sequencing was performed on PBMCs. The chain joins TRBV2 to TRBJ1-1; TRBD1 aligns across 7 bases. CDR3 DNA: TGTGCCAGCAGTGAAAGGACAGGACAGAACACTGAAGCTTTCTTT. Protein product: CASSERTGQNTEAFF.